These 9 T cell receptor beta chains came from one sample sequenced in a study of blood T cell repertoires in COVID-19. Profiling relied on immunoSEQ multiplex PCR, and the TCRdb table lists in-frame clones only, not all of them. The table shows around 280,000 clones, with 88% occurring only once. Specimen: peripheral blood. The source is a woman in her thirties with COVID-19, enrolled during active disease.

The genes are TRBV2 and TRBJ2-6; weak D call: TRBD1 (6 bases). CDR1 is SNHLY and CDR2 is FYNNEI in the germline V gene. The CDR3 length is 16 residues. V lost 6 bases, J lost 5 bases, and 17 bases lay in between. DNA for the CDR3: TGTGCCAGCAGCGCCTTGCCCAGGGGAAGGGCCAACGTCCTGACTTTC. Amino acid sequence: CASSALPRGRANVLTF.

This chain connects TRBV5-6 to TRBJ2-2, with a tentative D call TRBD1 (5 bases). Germline V lookup: CDR1 SGHDT, CDR2 YYEEEE. Trimming pared 3 bases from V and 6 bases from J, leaving 12 bases between. The CDR3 has 14 amino acids. CDR3 bases: TGTGCCAGCAGCTACCCGACAGCCCCCGGGGAGCTGTTTTTT. Translation gives CASSYPTAPGELFF.

V gene TRBV24-1 combines with J gene TRBJ2-3; D is unclear. This CDR3 region has 17 residues. The germline CDR1 and CDR2 sequences are KGHDR and SFDVKD. V shed 6 bases and J shed 4 bases, with 22 bases lying between them. The CDR3 region is CATSHPPTAEDPDTQYF. The CDR3 DNA reads as TGTGCCACCAGTCACCCGCCCACGGCGGAAGATCCAGATACGCAGTATTTT.

The chain carries TRBV14 and TRBJ2-3; TRBD2 matches 8 bases. With 2 bases clipped from V and 3 bases from J, the junction kept 7 bases outside the gene matches. The germline V gene has CDR1 SGHDN and CDR2 FVKESK. The CDR3 runs 16 residues. CDR3 in amino acids: CASSQLPPGGTDTQYF. The DNA for the CDR3 is TGTGCCAGCAGCCAACTCCCACCGGGGGGGACAGATACGCAGTATTTT. Complete variable domain (other parts from reference TRBV14 and TRBJ2-3): EAGVTQFPSHSVIEKGQTVTLRCDPISGHDNLYWYRRVMGKEIKFLLHFVKESKQDESGMPNNRFLAERTGGTYSTLKVQPAELEDSGVYFCASSQLPPGGTDTQYFGPGTRLTVL.

V usage is TRBV30 and J usage is TRBJ1-6; D call uncertain. The length of the CDR3 is 13 residues. Per the germline V gene, CDR1 is GTSNPN and CDR2 is SVGIG (reference sequence). Trimming removed 3 bases from V and 0 bases from J, with 3 bases in between. The chain's CDR3 is CAWRSSYNSPLHF. The CDR3 DNA reads as TGTGCCTGGAGGAGCTCCTATAATTCACCCCTCCACTTT.

To note about this clone: The sample has other DNA sequences that encode this CDR3 too. V gene TRBV6-5 combines with J gene TRBJ2-5, with D possibly matching TRBD2 (5 bases). The length of the CDR3 is 14 residues. CDR1 is MNHEY, CDR2 SVGAGI, per germline. Deletions cut 3 bases from V and 2 bases from J, with 10 bases between. CDR3 sequence: CASSYGLSQETQYF. DNA of the CDR3: TGTGCCAGCAGTTATGGACTGTCGCAAGAGACCCAGTACTTC.

This clone has only one observation. The V call is TRBV4-1, the J call TRBJ2-1, with D possibly matching TRBD1 (6 bases). CDR1 and CDR2 (germline): MGHRA, YSYEKL. This CDR3 has 16 amino acids. Trimming shortened V by 4 bases and J by 6 bases, and 19 bases separated the two germline ends. CDR3 sequence (DNA): TGCGCCAGCAGCCTACGAGGAACAGGGATGGGCAATGAGCAGTTCTTC. It yields the protein CASSLRGTGMGNEQFF.

This rearrangement joins TRBV5-1 to TRBJ2-7; 10 bases line up with TRBD2. The CDR3 is 15 residues long. Germline V gene sequence: CDR1 SGHRS, CDR2 YFSETQ. Germline trimming cut 2 bases from V and 3 bases from J; bases unmatched to any gene: 5. The CDR3 nucleotides read TGCGCCAGCAGCTTCGGGACTAGCGACGACTACGAGCAGTACTTC. The encoded protein is CASSFGTSDDYEQYF.

The chain links TRBV12-3 or TRBV12-4 to TRBJ2-1, with 7 nucleotides matching TRBD2. V shed 7 bases and J 7 bases; nucleotides not matched to a gene: 7. This CDR3 contains 13 residues. The CDR3 sequence is CASKRDSMNEQFF. The CDR3 nucleotides read TGTGCCAGCAAGCGGGACTCAATGAATGAGCAGTTCTTC.